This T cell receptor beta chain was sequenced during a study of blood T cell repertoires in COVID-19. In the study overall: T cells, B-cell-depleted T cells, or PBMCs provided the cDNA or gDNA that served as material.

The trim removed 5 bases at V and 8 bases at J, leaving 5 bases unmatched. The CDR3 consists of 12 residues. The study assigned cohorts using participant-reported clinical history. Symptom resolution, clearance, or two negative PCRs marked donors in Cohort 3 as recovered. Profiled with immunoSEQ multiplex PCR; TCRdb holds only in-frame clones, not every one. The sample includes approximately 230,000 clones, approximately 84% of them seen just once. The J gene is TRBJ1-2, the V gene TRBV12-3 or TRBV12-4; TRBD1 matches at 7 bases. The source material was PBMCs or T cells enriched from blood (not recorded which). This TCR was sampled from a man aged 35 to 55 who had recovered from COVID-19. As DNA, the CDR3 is TGTGCCAGCAGTCACAGGGGAAGAGGCTACACCTTC. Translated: CASSHRGRGYTF.